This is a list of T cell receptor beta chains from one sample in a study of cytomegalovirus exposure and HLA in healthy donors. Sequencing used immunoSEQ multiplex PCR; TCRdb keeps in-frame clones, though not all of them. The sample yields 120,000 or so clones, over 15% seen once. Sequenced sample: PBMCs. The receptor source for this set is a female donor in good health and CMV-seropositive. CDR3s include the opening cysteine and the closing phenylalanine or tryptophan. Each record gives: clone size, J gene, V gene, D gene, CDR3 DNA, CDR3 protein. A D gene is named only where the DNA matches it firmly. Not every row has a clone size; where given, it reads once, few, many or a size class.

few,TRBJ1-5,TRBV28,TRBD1,TGTGCCAGCGACTCAGGACAGGGGGCAAACAATCAGCCCCAGCATTTT,CASDSGQGANNQPQHF
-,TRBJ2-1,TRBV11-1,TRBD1,TGTGCCAGCAGGAGGGTGACAGGGTGGATTAATGAGCAGTTCTTC,CASRRVTGWINEQFF
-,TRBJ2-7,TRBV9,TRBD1,TGTGCCAGCAGCGGATATGACACAGGGGGCGTCGACGAGCAGTACTTC,CASSGYDTGGVDEQYF
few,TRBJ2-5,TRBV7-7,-,TGTGCTAGCAGCTTAACTAGTGGCCGCTTGTACTTC,CASSLTSGRLYF
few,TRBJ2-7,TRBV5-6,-,TGTGCCAGCAGCCGTGCGGACAAGGGTTTTAGTGTGCAGTACTTC,CASSRADKGFSVQYF
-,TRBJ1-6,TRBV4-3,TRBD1,TGCGCCAGCAGCCAGGGGACAGCGTATAATTCACCCCTCCACTTT,CASSQGTAYNSPLHF
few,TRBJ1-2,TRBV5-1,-,TGCGCCAGCAGCTTCCTGGGAGGGGAAGGCTACACCTTC,CASSFLGGEGYTF
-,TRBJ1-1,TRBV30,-,TGTGCCTGGTCCAGACAGGTCAGGACTGAAGCTTTCTTT,CAWSRQVRTEAFF
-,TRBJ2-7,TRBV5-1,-,TGCGCCAGCAGCCCTCAGGACAACTACGAGCAGTACTTC,CASSPQDNYEQYF
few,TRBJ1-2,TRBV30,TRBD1,TGTGCCTGGAGAAACAGGGGGCATAATGGCTACACCTTC,CAWRNRGHNGYTF
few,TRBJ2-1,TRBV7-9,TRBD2,TGTGCCAGCAGCTTAGCTAGCGGGGGGATGTATGAGCAGTTCTTC,CASSLASGGMYEQFF
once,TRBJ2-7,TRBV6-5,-,TGTGCCAGCAGTGGGCCGGGACTGAACTCCTACGAGCAGTACTTC,CASSGPGLNSYEQYF
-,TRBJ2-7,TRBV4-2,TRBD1,TGTGCCAGCAGCCAGGACCTCAGGGGGCTCTACGAGCAGTACTTC,CASSQDLRGLYEQYF
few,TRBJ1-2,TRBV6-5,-,TGTGCCAGCAGTTACCGGCAGGGCGGAGGCTACACCTTC,CASSYRQGGGYTF
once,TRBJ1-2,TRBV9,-,TGTGCCAGCAGCGTAGGACAGACAGATGGCTACACCTTC,CASSVGQTDGYTF
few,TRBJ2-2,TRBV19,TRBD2,TGTGCCAGTGCCCGGGACTACCTTAACACCGGGGAGCTGTTTTTT,CASARDYLNTGELFF
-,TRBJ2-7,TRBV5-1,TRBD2,TGCGCCAGCAGCTTGACTAGCGGATTCTACGAGCAGTACTTC,CASSLTSGFYEQYF
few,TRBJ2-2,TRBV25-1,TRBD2,TGTGCCAGCGGGGGGATAGGGGAGGGGACCGGGGAGCTGTTTTTT,CASGGIGEGTGELFF
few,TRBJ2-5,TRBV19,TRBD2,TGTGCCAGTCAACCGGGACTAGCGGGCCAAGAGACCCAGTACTTC,CASQPGLAGQETQYF
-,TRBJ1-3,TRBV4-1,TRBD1,TGCGCCAGCAGCCCATACGGACAGGGGACGGGAAACACCATATATTTT,CASSPYGQGTGNTIYF
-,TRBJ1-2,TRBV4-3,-,TGCGCCAGCAGCCAAGAGTATTGGGCAGGTGACTATGGCTACACCTTC,CASSQEYWAGDYGYTF
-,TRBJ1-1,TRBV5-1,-,TGCGCCAGCAGCTTGGGCAGGGCCACGAACACTGAAGCTTTCTTT,CASSLGRATNTEAFF
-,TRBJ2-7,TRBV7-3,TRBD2,TGTGCCAGCAGCCGACTAGCGGGAGATTACTACGAGCAGTACTTC,CASSRLAGDYYEQYF
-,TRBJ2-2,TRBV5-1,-,TGCGCCAGCAGCGTGCTAGGCACCGGGGAGCTGTTTTTT,CASSVLGTGELFF